The following is a T cell receptor (beta chain) sequence with its context. Its antigen is as yet unknown. CDR1 MDHEN and CDR2 SYDVKM come from the germline V gene. Trimming stripped 5 bases from V and 1 base from J, with 18 bases between. The CDR3 sequence is 17 residues long. This record comes from a study of cytomegalovirus exposure and HLA in healthy donors. PCR amplification relied on 60 Vbeta primers (plus 13 Jbeta primers). The method was immunoSEQ multiplex PCR; TCRdb's version includes in-frame clones alone and lacks a portion of them. The sample includes around 250,000 clones, over 70% of them seen just once. The study's findings and limits: Reportedly, HLA-A and HLA-B alleles of most subjects were accurately predicted from TCR beta. Most TCRs appeared rarely, but some public TCRs recurred in many donors. Being indistinguishable, some V segments were excluded, TRBV6-2 and TRBV6-3 among them. In a later analysis, TCR beta V- and J-gene trimming showed a link to a missense DCLRE1C variant.

The source of this sequence is a woman aged 60-70 years in good health and CMV-seropositive. Sequenced sample: PBMCs. The V gene is TRBV28, the J gene TRBJ2-1; D gene unclear. CDR3 DNA sequence: TGTGCCAGCAGTATCTTCGTGCCGGGTATGTCCTACAATGAGCAGTTCTTC. This gives the protein CASSIFVPGMSYNEQFF.